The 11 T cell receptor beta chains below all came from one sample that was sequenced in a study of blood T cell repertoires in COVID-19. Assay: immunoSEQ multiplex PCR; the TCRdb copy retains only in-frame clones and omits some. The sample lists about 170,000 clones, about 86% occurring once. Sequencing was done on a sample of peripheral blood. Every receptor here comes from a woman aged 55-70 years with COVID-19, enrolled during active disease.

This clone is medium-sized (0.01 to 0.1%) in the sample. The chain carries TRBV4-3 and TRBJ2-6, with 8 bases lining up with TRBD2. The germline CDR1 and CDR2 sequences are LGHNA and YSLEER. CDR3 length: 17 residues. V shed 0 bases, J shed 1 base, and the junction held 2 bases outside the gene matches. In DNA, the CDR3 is TGCGCCAGCAGCCAAGATCCGGGAGGGTCTGGGGCCAACGTCCTGACTTTC. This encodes CASSQDPGGSGANVLTF.

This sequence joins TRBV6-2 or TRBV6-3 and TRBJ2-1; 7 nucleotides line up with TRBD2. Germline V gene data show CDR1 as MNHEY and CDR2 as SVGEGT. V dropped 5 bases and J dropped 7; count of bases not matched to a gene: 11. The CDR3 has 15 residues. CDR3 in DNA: TGTGCCAGCAGTCAGGTTGGCGGGAGTCGAAATGAGCAGTTCTTC. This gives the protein CASSQVGGSRNEQFF.

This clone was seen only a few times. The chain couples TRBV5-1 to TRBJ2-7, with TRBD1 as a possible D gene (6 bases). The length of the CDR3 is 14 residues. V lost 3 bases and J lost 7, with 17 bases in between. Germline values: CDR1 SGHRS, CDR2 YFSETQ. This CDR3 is CASSSKVGAGEQYF. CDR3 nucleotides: TGCGCCAGCAGCTCCAAAGTGGGGGCCGGGGAGCAGTACTTC.

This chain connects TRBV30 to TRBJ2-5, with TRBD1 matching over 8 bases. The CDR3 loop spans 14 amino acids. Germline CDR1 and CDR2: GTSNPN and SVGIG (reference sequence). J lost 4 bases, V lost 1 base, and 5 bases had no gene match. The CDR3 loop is CAWSAGQGIETQYF. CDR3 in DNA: TGTGCCTGGAGTGCAGGACAGGGAATAGAGACCCAGTACTTC. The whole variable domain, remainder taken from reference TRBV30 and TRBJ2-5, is SQTIHQWPATLVQPVGSPLSLECTVEGTSNPNLYWYRQAAGRGLQLLFYSVGIGQISSEVPQNLSASRPQDRQFILSSKKLLLSDSGFYLCAWSAGQGIETQYFGPGTRLLVL.

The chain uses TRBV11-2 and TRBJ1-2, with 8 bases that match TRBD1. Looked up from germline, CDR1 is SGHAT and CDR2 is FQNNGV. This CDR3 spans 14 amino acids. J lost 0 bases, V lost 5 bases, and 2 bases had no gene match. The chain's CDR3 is CASSPDRANYGYTF. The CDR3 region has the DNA TGTGCCAGCAGCCCGGACAGGGCTAACTATGGCTACACCTTC.

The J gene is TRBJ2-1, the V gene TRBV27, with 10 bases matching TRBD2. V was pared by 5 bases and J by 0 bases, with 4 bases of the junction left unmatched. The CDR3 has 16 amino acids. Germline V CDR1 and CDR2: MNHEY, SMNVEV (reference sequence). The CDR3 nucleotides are TGTGCCAGCAGTATCTTAGCGGGAGGCTCCTACAATGAGCAGTTCTTC. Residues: CASSILAGGSYNEQFF.

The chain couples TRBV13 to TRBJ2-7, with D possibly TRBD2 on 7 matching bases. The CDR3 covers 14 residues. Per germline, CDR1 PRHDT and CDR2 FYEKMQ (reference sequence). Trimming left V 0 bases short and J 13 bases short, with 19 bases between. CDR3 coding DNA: TGTGCCAGCAGCTTAGGCCCCCTCGCGGGGGCCCCCTACTTC. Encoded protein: CASSLGPLAGAPYF.

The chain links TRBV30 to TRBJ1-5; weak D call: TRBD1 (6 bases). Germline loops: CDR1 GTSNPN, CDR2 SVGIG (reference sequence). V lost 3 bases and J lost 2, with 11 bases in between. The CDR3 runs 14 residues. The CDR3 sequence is CAWRKGGGNQPQHF. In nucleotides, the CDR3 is TGTGCCTGGAGAAAAGGGGGGGGCAATCAGCCCCAGCATTTT.

Written as DNA, the CDR3 is TGTGCCAGTATGCGACTAGCGGGAGGGAGGGGCACAGATACGCAGTATTTT. It is translated as CASMRLAGGRGTDTQYF. The gene calls are TRBV19 and TRBJ2-3; 14 nucleotides match TRBD2. Germline CDR1 reads LNHDA; CDR2 reads SQIVND (reference sequence). V was clipped by 7 bases and J by 1 base; unmatched bases: 7. This CDR3 comprises 17 residues.

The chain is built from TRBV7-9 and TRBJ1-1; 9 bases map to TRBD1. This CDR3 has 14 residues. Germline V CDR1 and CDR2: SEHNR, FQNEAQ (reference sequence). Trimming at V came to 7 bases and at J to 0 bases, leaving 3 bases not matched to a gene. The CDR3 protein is CASTRTGVNTEAFF. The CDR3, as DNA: TGTGCCAGCACCCGGACAGGGGTGAACACTGAAGCTTTCTTT.

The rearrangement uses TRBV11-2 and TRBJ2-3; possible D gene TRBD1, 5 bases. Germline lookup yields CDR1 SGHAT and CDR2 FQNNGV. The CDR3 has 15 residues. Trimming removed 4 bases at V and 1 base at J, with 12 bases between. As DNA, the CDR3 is TGTGCCAGCAGCTCTCAGGGTTTACGCACAGATACGCAGTATTTT. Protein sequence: CASSSQGLRTDTQYF. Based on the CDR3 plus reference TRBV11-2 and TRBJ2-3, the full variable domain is EAGVAQSPRYKIIEKRQSVAFWCNPISGHATLYWYQQILGQGPKLLIQFQNNGVVDDSQLPKDRFSAERLKGVDSTLKIQPAKLEDSAVYLCASSSQGLRTDTQYFGPGTRLTVL.